This record concerns one T cell receptor (beta chain) sequence. What it binds is unknown. The CDR3 is cut off 3 residues early in the read; its end comes from the germline J gene. This sample stems from a study of T cells in women clearing cervical HPV infection. The CDR3 loop spans 15 amino acids. Germline lookup yields CDR1 KGHSH and CDR2 LQKENI. V was clipped by 1 base and J by 7 bases, with 14 bases between them. Repertoires were generated with immunoSEQ multiplex PCR, while TCRdb's copy carries only in-frame clones and drops some. Here the sample table reports around 41,000 clones. Dot-blot hybridization genotyped cervical HPV amplified with MY09/MY11 PCR. Study conclusions and caveats: Unknown T-cell numbers per sample may underlie the richness differences.

This TCR derives from a woman between 18 and 75 years old with a cervical HPV16 infection that either progressed to CIN3+ or cleared (not recorded which). Sequencing was done on a sample of blood buffy coat. The chain recombines TRBV18 with TRBJ1-5, with a possible D match to TRBD1 (5 bases). CDR3 amino acids: CASSPRGLEGQPQHF. The part of the CDR3 DNA that was read is TGTGCCAGCTCACCACGAGGGTTGGAGGGGCAGCCC.